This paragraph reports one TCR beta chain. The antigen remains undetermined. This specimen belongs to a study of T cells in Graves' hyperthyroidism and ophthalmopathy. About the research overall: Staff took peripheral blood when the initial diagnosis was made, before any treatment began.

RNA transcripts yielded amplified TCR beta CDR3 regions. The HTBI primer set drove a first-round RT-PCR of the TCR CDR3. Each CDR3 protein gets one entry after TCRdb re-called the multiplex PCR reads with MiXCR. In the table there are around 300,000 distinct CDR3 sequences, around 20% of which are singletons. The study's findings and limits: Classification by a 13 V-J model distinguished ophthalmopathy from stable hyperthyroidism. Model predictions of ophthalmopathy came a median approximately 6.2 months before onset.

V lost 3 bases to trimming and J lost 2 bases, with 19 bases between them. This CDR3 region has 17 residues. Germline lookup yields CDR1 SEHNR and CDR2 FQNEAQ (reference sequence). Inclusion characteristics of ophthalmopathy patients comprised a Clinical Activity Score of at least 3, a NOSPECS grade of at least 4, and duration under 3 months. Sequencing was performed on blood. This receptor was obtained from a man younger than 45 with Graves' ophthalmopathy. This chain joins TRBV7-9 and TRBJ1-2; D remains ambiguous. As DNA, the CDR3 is TGTGCCAGCAGCTTGGGGTCGGGGTCCCTCACGAACTATGGCTACACCTTC. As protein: CASSLGSGSLTNYGYTF.